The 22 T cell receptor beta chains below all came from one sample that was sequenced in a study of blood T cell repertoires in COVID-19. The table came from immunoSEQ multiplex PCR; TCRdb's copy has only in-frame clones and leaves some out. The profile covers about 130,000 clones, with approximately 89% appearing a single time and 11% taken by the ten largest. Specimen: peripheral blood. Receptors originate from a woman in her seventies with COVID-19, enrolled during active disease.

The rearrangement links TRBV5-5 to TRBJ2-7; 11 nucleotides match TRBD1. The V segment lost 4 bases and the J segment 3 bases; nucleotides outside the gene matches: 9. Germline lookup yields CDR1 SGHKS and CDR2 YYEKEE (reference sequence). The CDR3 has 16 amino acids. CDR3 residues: CASSPRPGTGGYEQYF. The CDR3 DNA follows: TGTGCCAGCAGCCCACGCCCCGGGACAGGGGGCTACGAGCAGTACTTC.

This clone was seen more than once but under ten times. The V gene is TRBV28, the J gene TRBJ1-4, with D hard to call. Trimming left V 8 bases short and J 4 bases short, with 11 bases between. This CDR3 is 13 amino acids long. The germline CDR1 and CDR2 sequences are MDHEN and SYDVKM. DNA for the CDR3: TGTGCCAGCCAAGCGGGGAGTAATGAAAAACTGTTTTTT. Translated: CASQAGSNEKLFF.

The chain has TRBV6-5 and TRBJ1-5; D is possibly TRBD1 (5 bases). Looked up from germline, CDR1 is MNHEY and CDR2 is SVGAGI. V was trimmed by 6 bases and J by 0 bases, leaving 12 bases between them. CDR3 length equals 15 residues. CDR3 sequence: CASSHRGLSNQPQHF. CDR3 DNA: TGTGCCAGCAGCCATAGGGGACTTAGCAATCAGCCCCAGCATTTT.

The CDR3 bases are TGTGCCAGTACCACTATAGGGGGGGCGTCCCGCCGCCCACGTAATCAGCCCCAGCATTTT. It is translated as CASTTIGGASRRPRNQPQHF. J is TRBJ1-5 and V is TRBV19, with D perhaps matching TRBD1 (6 bases). Looked up from germline, CDR1 is LNHDA and CDR2 is SQIVND (reference sequence). V was trimmed by 7 bases and J by 4 bases, leaving 32 bases between them. CDR3 size: 20 residues. Full variable domain (rest looked up from reference TRBV19 and TRBJ1-5): DGGITQSPKYLFRKEGQNVTLSCEQNLNHDAMYWYRQDPGQGLRLIYYSQIVNDFQKGDIAEGYSVSREKKESFPLTVTSAQKNPTAFYLCASTTIGGASRRPRNQPQHFGDGTRLSIL.

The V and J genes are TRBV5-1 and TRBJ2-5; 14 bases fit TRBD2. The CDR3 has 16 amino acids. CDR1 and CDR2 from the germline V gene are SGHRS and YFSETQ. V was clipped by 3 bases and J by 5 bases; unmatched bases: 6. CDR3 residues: CASSSMTSGGEETQYF. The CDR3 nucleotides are TGCGCCAGCAGCTCTATGACTAGCGGGGGGGAGGAGACCCAGTACTTC.

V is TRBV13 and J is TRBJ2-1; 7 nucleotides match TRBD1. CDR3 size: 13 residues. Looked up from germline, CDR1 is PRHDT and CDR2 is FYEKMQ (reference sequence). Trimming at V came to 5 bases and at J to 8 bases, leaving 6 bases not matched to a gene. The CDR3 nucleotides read TGTGCCAGCAGCCGAGACAGGGTTGATGAGCAGTTCTTC. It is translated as CASSRDRVDEQFF.

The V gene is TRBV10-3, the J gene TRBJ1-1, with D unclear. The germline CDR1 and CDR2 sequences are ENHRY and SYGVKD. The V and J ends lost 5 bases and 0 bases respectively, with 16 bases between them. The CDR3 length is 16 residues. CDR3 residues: CAISSSAQAMNTEAFF. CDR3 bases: TGTGCCATCAGTTCTTCGGCGCAGGCAATGAACACTGAAGCTTTCTTT.

CDR3: CAWSVGAVSYEQYF. The CDR3, as DNA: TGTGCCTGGAGTGTAGGAGCGGTGTCCTACGAGCAGTACTTC. This chain connects TRBV30 to TRBJ2-7, with D tentatively TRBD2 (5 bases). Between the trimmed V and J ends, which lost 0 bases and 1 base, there was a span of 10 bases. The CDR3 extends over 14 amino acids. Germline CDR1 reads GTSNPN; CDR2 reads SVGIG (reference sequence). The variable domain in full, with the rest retrieved from reference TRBV30 and TRBJ2-7, is SQTIHQWPATLVQPVGSPLSLECTVEGTSNPNLYWYRQAAGRGLQLLFYSVGIGQISSEVPQNLSASRPQDRQFILSSKKLLLSDSGFYLCAWSVGAVSYEQYFGPGTRLTVT.

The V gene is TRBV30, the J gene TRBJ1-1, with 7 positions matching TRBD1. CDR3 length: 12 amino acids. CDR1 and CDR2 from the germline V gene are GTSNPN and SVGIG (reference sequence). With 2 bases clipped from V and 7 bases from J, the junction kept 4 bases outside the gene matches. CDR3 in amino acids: CAWSLDRIEAFF. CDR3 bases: TGTGCCTGGAGTTTGGACAGGATTGAAGCTTTCTTT. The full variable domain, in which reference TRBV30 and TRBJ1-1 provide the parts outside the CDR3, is SQTIHQWPATLVQPVGSPLSLECTVEGTSNPNLYWYRQAAGRGLQLLFYSVGIGQISSEVPQNLSASRPQDRQFILSSKKLLLSDSGFYLCAWSLDRIEAFFGQGTRLTVV.

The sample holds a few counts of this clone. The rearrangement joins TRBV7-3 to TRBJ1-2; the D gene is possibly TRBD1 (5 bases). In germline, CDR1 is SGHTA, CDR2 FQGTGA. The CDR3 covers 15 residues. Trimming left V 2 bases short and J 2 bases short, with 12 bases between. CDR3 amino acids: CASSLGAGPNYGYTF. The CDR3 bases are TGTGCCAGCAGCTTAGGGGCAGGGCCGAACTATGGCTACACCTTC.

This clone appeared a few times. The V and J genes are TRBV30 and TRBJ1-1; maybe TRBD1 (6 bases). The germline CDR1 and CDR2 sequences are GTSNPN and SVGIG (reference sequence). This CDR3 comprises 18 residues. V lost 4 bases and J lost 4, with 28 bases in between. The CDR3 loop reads CAWKLLTVTGPRSTEAFF. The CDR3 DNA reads TGTGCCTGGAAGCTTCTTACAGTTACAGGGCCACGAAGCACTGAAGCTTTCTTT.

CDR3 in DNA: TGTGCCAGCAGCCAACTAGCGGGGAGCACAGATACGCAGTATTTT. Its protein is CASSQLAGSTDTQYF. The V and J genes are TRBV4-2 and TRBJ2-3; TRBD2 aligns across 9 bases. The germline CDR1 and CDR2 sequences are LGHNA and YNFKEQ. J gave up 0 bases and V 2 bases, and 0 bases lay outside the gene matches. This CDR3 is 15 amino acids long.

The CDR3 loop reads CASGGTYNEQFF. CDR3 nucleotide sequence: TGTGCCAGCGGGGGTACCTACAATGAGCAGTTCTTC. J is TRBJ2-1 and V is TRBV19; possibly TRBD2 for D (6 bases). Trimming shortened V by 9 bases and J by 2 bases, and 8 bases separated the two germline ends. Germline values: CDR1 LNHDA, CDR2 SQIVND (reference sequence). The CDR3 runs to 12 residues.

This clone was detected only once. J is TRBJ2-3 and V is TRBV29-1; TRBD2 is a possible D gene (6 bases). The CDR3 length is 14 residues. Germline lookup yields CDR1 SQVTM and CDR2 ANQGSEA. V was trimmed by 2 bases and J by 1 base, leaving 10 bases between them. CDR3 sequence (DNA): TGCAGCGTTGAACGCGGGGTAGGCACAGATACGCAGTATTTT. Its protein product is CSVERGVGTDTQYF.

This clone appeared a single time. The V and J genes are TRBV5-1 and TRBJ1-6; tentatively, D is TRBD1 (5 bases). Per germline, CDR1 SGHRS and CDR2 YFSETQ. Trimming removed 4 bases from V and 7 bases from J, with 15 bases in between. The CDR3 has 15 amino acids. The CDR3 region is CASSPAGRANSPLHF. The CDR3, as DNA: TGCGCCAGCAGCCCGGCGGGACGGGCCAATTCACCCCTCCACTTT.

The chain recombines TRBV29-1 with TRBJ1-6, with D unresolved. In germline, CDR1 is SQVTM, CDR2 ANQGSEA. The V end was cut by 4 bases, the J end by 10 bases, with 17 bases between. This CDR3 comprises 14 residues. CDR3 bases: TGCAGCGTTGCGGCCTCAGCGGCTAGGTCACCCCTCCACTTT. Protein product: CSVAASAARSPLHF. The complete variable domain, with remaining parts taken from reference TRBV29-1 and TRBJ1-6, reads SAVISQKPSRDICQRGTSLTIQCQVDSQVTMMFWYRQQPGQSLTLIATANQGSEATYESGFVIDKFPISRPNLTFSTLTVSNMSPEDSSIYLCSVAASAARSPLHFGNGTRLTVT.

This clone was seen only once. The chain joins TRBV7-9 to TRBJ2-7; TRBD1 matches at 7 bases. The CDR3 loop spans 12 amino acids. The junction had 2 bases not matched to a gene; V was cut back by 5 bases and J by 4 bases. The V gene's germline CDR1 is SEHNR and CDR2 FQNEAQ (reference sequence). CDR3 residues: CASSQGVYEQYF. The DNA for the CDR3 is TGTGCCAGCAGCCAGGGGGTATACGAGCAGTACTTC. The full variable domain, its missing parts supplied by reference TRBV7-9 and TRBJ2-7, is DTGVSQNPRHKITKRGQNVTFRCDPISEHNRLYWYRQTLGQGPEFLTYFQNEAQLEKSRLLSDRFSAERPKGSFSTLEIQRTEQGDSAMYLCASSQGVYEQYFGPGTRLTVT.

In DNA, the CDR3 is TGTGCCAGCAGCTTACCCCAGGTGACACTTATTAAGAACACTGAAGCTTTCTTT. Protein: CASSLPQVTLIKNTEAFF. The J gene is TRBJ1-1, the V gene TRBV11-3; D remains unclear. V lost 2 bases and J 1 base, leaving 20 bases between the germline ends. The CDR3 runs to 18 residues. Per germline, CDR1 SGHNT and CDR2 YENEEA.

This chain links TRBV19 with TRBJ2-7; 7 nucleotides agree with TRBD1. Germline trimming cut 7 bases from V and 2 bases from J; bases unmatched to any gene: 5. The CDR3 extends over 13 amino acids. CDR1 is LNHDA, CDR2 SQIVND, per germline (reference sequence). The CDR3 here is CASKSTGTYEQYF. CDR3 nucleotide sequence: TGTGCCAGTAAATCGACAGGGACCTACGAGCAGTACTTC. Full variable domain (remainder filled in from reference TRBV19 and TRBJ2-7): DGGITQSPKYLFRKEGQNVTLSCEQNLNHDAMYWYRQDPGQGLRLIYYSQIVNDFQKGDIAEGYSVSREKKESFPLTVTSAQKNPTAFYLCASKSTGTYEQYFGPGTRLTVT.

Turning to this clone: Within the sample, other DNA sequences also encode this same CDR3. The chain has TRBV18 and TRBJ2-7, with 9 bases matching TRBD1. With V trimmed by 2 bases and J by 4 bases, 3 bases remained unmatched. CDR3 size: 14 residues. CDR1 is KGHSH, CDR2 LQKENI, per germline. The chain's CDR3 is CASSPGQGPYEQYF. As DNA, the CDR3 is TGTGCCAGCTCACCAGGACAGGGGCCATACGAGCAGTACTTC.

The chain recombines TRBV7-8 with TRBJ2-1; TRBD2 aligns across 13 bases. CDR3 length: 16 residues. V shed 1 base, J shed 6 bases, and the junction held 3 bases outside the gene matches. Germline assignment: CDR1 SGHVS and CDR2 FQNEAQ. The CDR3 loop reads CASSLVGLAGANEQFF. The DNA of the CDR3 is TGTGCCAGCAGCTTAGTAGGACTAGCGGGGGCCAATGAGCAGTTCTTC.

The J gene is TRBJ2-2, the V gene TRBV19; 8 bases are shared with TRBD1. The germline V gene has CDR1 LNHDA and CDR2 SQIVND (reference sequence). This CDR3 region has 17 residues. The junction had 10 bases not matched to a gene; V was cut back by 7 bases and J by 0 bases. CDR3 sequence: CASNRQGLGSNTGELFF. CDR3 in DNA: TGTGCCAGTAATCGACAGGGGCTAGGTTCGAACACCGGGGAGCTGTTTTTT. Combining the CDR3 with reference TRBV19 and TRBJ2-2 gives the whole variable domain DGGITQSPKYLFRKEGQNVTLSCEQNLNHDAMYWYRQDPGQGLRLIYYSQIVNDFQKGDIAEGYSVSREKKESFPLTVTSAQKNPTAFYLCASNRQGLGSNTGELFFGEGSRLTVL.